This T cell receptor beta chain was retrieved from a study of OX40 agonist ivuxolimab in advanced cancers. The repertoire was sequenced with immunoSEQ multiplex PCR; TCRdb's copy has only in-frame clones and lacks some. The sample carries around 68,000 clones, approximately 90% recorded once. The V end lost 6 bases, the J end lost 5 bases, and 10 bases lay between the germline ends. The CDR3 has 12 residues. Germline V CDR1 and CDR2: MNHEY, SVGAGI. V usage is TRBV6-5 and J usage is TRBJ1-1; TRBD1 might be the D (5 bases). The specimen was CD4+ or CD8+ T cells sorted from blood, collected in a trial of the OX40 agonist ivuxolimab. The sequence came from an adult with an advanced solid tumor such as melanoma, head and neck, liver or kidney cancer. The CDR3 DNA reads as TGTGCCAGCAGGTGGGGGGGAACTGAAGCTTTCTTT. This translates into CASRWGGTEAFF.